What follows are 18 T cell receptor beta chains derived from one specimen sequenced in a study of blood T cells in healthy people across ages. The use of a sample-barcoded 5' primer and a J-beta primer mix characterized a second PCR of about 6 to 12 cycles. From the 5' RACE reads, TCRdb called clonotypes with MiXCR, one entry per CDR3 protein. Of 1.5 million to 2 million distinct CDR3 sequences listed, 28% are singletons. Sequenced sample: blood. These receptors were obtained from a woman in her 30s in good health.

J is TRBJ1-2 and V is TRBV3-1; D gene uncertain. This CDR3 contains 14 residues. Germline V CDR1 and CDR2: LGHDT, YNNKEL (reference sequence). Trimming stripped 0 bases from V and 4 bases from J, with 9 bases between. CDR3 residues: CASSQDGPSYGYTF. CDR3 DNA sequence: TGTGCCAGCAGCCAAGACGGTCCCTCCTATGGCTACACCTTC.

About this clonotype: A much more abundant neighbour one base away suggests this may be a read error. This chain joins TRBV20-1 and TRBJ2-7; D uncertain. Germline CDR1 and CDR2: DFQATT and SNEGSKA (reference sequence). The CDR3 has 12 amino acids. CDR3 in DNA: TGCTGTGCCACTGGAACTCCCTACGAGCAGTACTTC. This codes for CCATGTPYEQYF.

The chain couples TRBV5-1 to TRBJ2-5; 7 nucleotides agree with TRBD2. Germline CDR1 is SGHRS and CDR2 is YFSETQ. The V segment lost 3 bases and the J segment 9 bases; nucleotides outside the gene matches: 11. The CDR3 length is 14 residues. This chain's CDR3 is CASSYGGTSGAQYF. CDR3 bases: TGCGCCAGCAGCTACGGGGGGACTTCAGGTGCCCAGTACTTC.

The chain combines TRBV20-1 with TRBJ1-6, with D perhaps TRBD1 (6 bases). The CDR3 sequence is 15 residues long. CDR1 and CDR2 from the germline V gene are DFQATT and SNEGSKA (reference sequence). Trimming left V 6 bases short and J 7 bases short, with 19 bases between. Written as DNA, the CDR3 is TGCAGTGCCCACGACAGAATAGGGGGAAATTCACCCCTCCACTTT. Encoded protein: CSAHDRIGGNSPLHF.

In DNA, the CDR3 is TGTGCCAGCACCCGGGGGGATTTGAACACTGAAGCTTTCTTT. Protein sequence: CASTRGDLNTEAFF. The J gene is TRBJ1-1, the V gene TRBV28, with a tentative D call TRBD1 (5 bases). Germline loops: CDR1 MDHEN, CDR2 SYDVKM. V was cut by 7 bases and J by 0 bases, with 12 bases left in between. This CDR3 contains 14 residues. The variable domain in full, completed from reference TRBV28 and TRBJ1-1, reads DVKVTQSSRYLVKRTGEKVFLECVQDMDHENMFWYRQDPGLGLRLIYFSYDVKMKEKGDIPEGYSVSREKKERFSLILESASTNQTSMYLCASTRGDLNTEAFFGQGTRLTVV.

The chain joins TRBV30 to TRBJ1-4; no firm D call. Trimming stripped 1 base from V and 2 bases from J, with 8 bases between. Germline assignment: CDR1 GTSNPN and CDR2 SVGIG (reference sequence). The CDR3 loop spans 14 amino acids. The DNA of the CDR3 is TGTGCCTGGAGTGAAGGGAGTACTAATGAAAAACTGTTTTTT. This codes for CAWSEGSTNEKLFF.

This clonotype was seen many times. The V gene is TRBV15, the J gene TRBJ2-7; D unresolved. Trimming shortened V by 1 base and J by 0 bases, and 7 bases separated the two germline ends. The CDR3 loop spans 14 amino acids. Germline CDR1 LNHNV, CDR2 YYDKDF (reference sequence). The CDR3 DNA follows: TGTGCCACCAGCAGAGTCTCGGCCTCCTACGAGCAGTACTTC. This translates into CATSRVSASYEQYF.

V and J are TRBV10-3 and TRBJ2-1; TRBD1 agrees at 7 bases. CDR1 ENHRY and CDR2 SYGVKD come from the germline V gene. This CDR3 spans 14 amino acids. The trim removed 3 bases at V and 5 bases at J, leaving 4 bases unmatched. This CDR3 reads CAISDYRGNNEQFF. CDR3 coding DNA: TGTGCCATCAGTGATTACAGGGGAAACAATGAGCAGTTCTTC.

The chain combines TRBV5-5 with TRBJ1-1, with D maybe TRBD1 (6 bases). CDR3 length equals 14 residues. Germline V CDR1 and CDR2: SGHKS, YYEKEE (reference sequence). The V end was cut by 3 bases, the J end by 0 bases, with 9 bases between. CDR3 DNA sequence: TGTGCCAGCAGCTGGGGGCCGGTGAACACTGAAGCTTTCTTT. Protein: CASSWGPVNTEAFF. Full variable domain (outside the CDR3, taken from reference TRBV5-5 and TRBJ1-1): DAGVTQSPTHLIKTRGQQVTLRCSPISGHKSVSWYQQVLGQGPQFIFQYYEKEERGRGNFPDRFSARQFPNYSSELNVNALLLGDSALYLCASSWGPVNTEAFFGQGTRLTVV.

This clonotype was counted at least ten times. The chain combines TRBV20-1 with TRBJ2-7, with 9 nucleotides matching TRBD1. Germline values: CDR1 DFQATT, CDR2 SNEGSKA (reference sequence). This CDR3 comprises 15 residues. V trimming: 2 bases; J trimming: 2 bases; junction bases outside the gene matches: 7. CDR3 bases: TGCAGTGCTAGATCCTCCGGGACAGGGACCTACGAGCAGTACTTC. It specifies CSARSSGTGTYEQYF.

V gene TRBV10-2 combines with J gene TRBJ2-1; D might be TRBD2 (5 bases). The CDR3 runs 13 residues. Between the trimmed V and J ends, which lost 6 bases and 6 bases, there was a span of 12 bases. Germline V gene data show CDR1 as WSHSY and CDR2 as SAAADI. The CDR3 reads CASRAGQCNEQFF. The CDR3 coding sequence is TGCGCCAGCAGGGCGGGTCAATGCAATGAGCAGTTCTTC.

This clonotype was seen only a few times. The genes are TRBV7-9 and TRBJ1-1; D might be TRBD1 (6 bases). The CDR3 runs to 12 residues. Deletions cut 3 bases from V and 11 bases from J, with 13 bases between. Germline CDR1 reads SEHNR; CDR2 reads FQNEAQ (reference sequence). In DNA form, the CDR3 reads TGTGCCAGCAGCTTCCCGACAGGCGACGCTTTCTTT. It specifies CASSFPTGDAFF.

The chain is built from TRBV27 and TRBJ2-3, with 8 bases lining up with TRBD1. Germline V gene sequence: CDR1 MNHEY, CDR2 SMNVEV (reference sequence). This CDR3 has 16 residues. Unmatched junction bases numbered 6, after V lost 3 bases and J lost 1 base. CDR3 DNA: TGTGCCAGCAGTTTTGACAGGGGCAGGGGCACAGATACGCAGTATTTT. This codes for CASSFDRGRGTDTQYF.

J is TRBJ2-1 and V is TRBV5-1, with D perhaps TRBD1 (6 bases). Germline lookup yields CDR1 SGHRS and CDR2 YFSETQ. This CDR3 has 13 residues. Deletions cut 3 bases from V and 9 bases from J, with 13 bases between. For the CDR3, the DNA is TGCGCCAGCAGCTCAGGGGATCAGAGTGAGCAGTTCTTC. Its translation: CASSSGDQSEQFF.

CDR3: CASSEINSPLHF. The CDR3 DNA follows: TGTGCCAGCAGTGAAATCAATTCACCCCTCCACTTT. V is TRBV25-1 and J is TRBJ1-6; D not resolved. This CDR3 contains 12 residues. The V gene's germline CDR1 is MGHDK and CDR2 SYGVNS. The V end was cut by 2 bases, the J end by 7 bases, with 3 bases between.

The chain employs TRBV4-1 and TRBJ2-3; TRBD2 aligns across 7 bases. The trim removed 2 bases at V and 6 bases at J, leaving 8 bases unmatched. CDR1 MGHRA and CDR2 YSYEKL come from the germline V gene. CDR3 length equals 15 residues. The CDR3 sequence: CASSQQAGVGDTQYF. DNA for the CDR3: TGCGCCAGCAGCCAACAGGCGGGAGTGGGGGATACGCAGTATTTT.

This clonotype was picked up a small number of times. The chain joins TRBV6-6 to TRBJ1-1; TRBD1 agrees at 9 bases. From germline, CDR1 is MNHNY and CDR2 SVGAGI (reference sequence). This CDR3 has 14 residues. V shed 6 bases and J 3 bases; nucleotides not matched to a gene: 5. As DNA, the CDR3 is TGTGCCAGCAGGGACAGGGGAGTTGACACTGAAGCTTTCTTT. Its protein is CASRDRGVDTEAFF.

This clonotype appeared a few times. The V gene is TRBV4-3, the J gene TRBJ1-1; tentative D call: TRBD1 (5 bases). From germline, CDR1 is LGHNA and CDR2 YSLEER. This CDR3 contains 16 residues. Trimming removed 0 bases from V and 3 bases from J, with 14 bases in between. The CDR3 sequence is CASSQDRGIWDTEAFF. DNA for the CDR3: TGCGCCAGCAGCCAAGACCGGGGCATTTGGGACACTGAAGCTTTCTTT.